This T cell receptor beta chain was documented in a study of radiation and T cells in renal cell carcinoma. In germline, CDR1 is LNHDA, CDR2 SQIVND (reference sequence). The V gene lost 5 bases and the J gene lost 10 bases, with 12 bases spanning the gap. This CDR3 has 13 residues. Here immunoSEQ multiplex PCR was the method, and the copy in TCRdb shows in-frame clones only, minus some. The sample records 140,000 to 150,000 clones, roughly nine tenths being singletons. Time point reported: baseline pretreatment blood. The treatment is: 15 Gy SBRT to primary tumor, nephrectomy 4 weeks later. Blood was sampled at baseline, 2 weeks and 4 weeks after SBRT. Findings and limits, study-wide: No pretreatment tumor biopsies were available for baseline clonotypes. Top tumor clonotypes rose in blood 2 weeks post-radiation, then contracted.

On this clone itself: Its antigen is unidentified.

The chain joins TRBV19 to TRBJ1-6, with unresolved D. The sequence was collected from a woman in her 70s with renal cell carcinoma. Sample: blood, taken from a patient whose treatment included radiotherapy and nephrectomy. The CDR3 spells CASSPNRGSPLHF. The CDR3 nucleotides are TGTGCCAGTAGTCCCAACCGAGGGTCACCCCTCCACTTT.